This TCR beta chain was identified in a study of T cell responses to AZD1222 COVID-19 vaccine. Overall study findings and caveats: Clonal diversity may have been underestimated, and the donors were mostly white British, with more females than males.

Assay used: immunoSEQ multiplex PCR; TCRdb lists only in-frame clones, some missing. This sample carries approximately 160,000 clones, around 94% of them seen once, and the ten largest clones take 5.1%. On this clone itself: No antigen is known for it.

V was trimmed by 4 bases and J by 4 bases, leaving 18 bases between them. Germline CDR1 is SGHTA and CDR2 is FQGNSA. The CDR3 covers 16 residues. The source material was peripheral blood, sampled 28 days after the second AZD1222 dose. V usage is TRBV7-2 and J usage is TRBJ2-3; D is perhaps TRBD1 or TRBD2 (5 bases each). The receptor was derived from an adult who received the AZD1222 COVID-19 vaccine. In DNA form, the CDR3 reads TGTGCCAGCAGCTATACCCCTGGGACGGACGCAGATACGCAGTATTTT. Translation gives CASSYTPGTDADTQYF.